The sequence of this TCR beta chain was determined in a study of cytomegalovirus exposure and HLA in healthy donors. Findings and caveats of the study: A later analysis found first-cohort TCR clusters tended to co-occur in the 120 validation repertoires.

On this clone itself: The antigen is not known.

CDR1 is LGHNA, CDR2 YNFKEQ, per germline. This CDR3 has 15 amino acids. With 3 bases clipped from V and 6 bases from J, the junction kept 8 bases outside the gene matches. Repertoires were generated with immunoSEQ multiplex PCR, while TCRdb's copy carries only in-frame clones and drops some. The sample has roughly 280,000 clones, approximately 86% seen once. The receptor's source is a woman younger than 35 in good health and CMV-seronegative. The sequencing sample was made of PBMCs. V gene TRBV4-2 combines with J gene TRBJ1-1, with TRBD1 identical over 9 bases. DNA of the CDR3: TGTGCCAGCAGCCAGATCGGGACAGGGAAGGCTGAAGCTTTCTTT. It encodes CASSQIGTGKAEAFF.